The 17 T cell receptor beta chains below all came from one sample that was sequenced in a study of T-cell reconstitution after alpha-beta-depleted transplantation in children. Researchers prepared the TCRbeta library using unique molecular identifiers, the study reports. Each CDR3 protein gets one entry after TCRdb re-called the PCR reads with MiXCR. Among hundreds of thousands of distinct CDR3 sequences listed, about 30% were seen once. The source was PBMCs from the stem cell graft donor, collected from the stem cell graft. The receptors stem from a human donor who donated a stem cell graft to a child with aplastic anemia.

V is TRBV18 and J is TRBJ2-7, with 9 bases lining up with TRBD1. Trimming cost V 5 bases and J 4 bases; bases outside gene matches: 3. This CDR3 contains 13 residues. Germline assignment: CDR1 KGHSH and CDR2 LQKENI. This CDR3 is CASSSGTGYEQYF. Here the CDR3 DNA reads TGTGCCAGCTCATCGGGGACAGGGTACGAGCAGTACTTC.

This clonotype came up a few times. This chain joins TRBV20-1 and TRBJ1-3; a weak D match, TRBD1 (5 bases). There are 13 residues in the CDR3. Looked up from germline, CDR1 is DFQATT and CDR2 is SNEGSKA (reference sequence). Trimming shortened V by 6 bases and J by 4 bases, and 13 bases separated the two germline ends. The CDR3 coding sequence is TGCAGTGCCAAAAGGCAGGGAGGAAACACCATATATTTT. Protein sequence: CSAKRQGGNTIYF.

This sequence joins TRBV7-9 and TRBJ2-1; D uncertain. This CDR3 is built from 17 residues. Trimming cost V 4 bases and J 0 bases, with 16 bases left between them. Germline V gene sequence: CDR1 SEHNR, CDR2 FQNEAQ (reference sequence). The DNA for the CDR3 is TGTGCCAGCAGCTCAGCTACGGCGGTAAGCTCCTACAATGAGCAGTTCTTC. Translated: CASSSATAVSSYNEQFF.

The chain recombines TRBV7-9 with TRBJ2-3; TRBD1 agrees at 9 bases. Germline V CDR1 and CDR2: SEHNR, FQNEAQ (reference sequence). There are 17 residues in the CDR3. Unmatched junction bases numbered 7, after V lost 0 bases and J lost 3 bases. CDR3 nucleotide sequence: TGTGCCAGCAGCTTAGCTGTTCACAGGGGGCCTACAGATACGCAGTATTTT. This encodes CASSLAVHRGPTDTQYF. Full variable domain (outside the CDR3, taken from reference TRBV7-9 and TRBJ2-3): DTGVSQNPRHKITKRGQNVTFRCDPISEHNRLYWYRQTLGQGPEFLTYFQNEAQLEKSRLLSDRFSAERPKGSFSTLEIQRTEQGDSAMYLCASSLAVHRGPTDTQYFGPGTRLTVL.

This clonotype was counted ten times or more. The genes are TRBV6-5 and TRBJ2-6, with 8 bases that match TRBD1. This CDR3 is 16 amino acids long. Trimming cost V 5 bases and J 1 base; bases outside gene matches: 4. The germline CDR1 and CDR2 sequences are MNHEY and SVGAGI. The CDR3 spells CASSPQGGSGANVLTF. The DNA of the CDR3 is TGTGCCAGCAGTCCACAGGGGGGTTCTGGGGCCAACGTCCTGACTTTC.

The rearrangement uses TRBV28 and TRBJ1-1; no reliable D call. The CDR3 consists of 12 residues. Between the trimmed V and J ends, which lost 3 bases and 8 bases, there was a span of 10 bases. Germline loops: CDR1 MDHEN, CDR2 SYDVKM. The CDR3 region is CASSLGAWEAFF. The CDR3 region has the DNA TGTGCCAGCAGTTTGGGAGCCTGGGAAGCTTTCTTT.

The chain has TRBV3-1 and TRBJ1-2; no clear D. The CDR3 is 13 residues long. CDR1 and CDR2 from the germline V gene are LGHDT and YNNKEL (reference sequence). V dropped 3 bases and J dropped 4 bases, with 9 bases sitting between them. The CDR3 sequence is CASSQDRSYGYTF. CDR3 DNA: TGTGCCAGCAGCCAGGACCGTTCCTATGGCTACACCTTC.

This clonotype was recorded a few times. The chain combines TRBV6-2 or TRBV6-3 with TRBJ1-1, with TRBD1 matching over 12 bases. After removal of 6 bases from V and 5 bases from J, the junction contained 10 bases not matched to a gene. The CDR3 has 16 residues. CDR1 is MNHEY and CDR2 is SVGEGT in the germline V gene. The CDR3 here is CASSSGTGGALTEAFF. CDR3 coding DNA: TGTGCCAGCAGCTCCGGGACAGGGGGCGCGTTGACTGAAGCTTTCTTT.

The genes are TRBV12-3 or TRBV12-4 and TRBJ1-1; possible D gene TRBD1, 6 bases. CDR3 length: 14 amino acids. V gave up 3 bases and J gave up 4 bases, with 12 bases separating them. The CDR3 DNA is TGTGCCAGCAGTTTTCAGGGAGGGGGCACTGAAGCTTTCTTT. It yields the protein CASSFQGGGTEAFF.

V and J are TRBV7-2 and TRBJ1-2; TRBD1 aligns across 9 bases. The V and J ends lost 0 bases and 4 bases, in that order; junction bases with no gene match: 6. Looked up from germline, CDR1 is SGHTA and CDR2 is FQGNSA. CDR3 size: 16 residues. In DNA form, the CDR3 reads TGTGCCAGCAGCTTAGCGGGGGACAGGGATCGCTATGGCTACACCTTC. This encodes CASSLAGDRDRYGYTF. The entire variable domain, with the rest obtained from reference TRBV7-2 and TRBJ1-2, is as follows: GAGVSQSPSNKVTEKGKDVELRCDPISGHTALYWYRQSLGQGLEFLIYFQGNSAPDKSGLPSDRFSAERTGGSVSTLTIQRTQQEDSAVYLCASSLAGDRDRYGYTFGSGTRLTVV.

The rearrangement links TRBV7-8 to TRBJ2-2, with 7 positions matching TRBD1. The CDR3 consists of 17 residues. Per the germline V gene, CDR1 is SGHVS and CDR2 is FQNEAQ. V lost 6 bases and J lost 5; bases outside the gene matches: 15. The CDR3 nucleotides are TGTGCCAGCAGTCTCTACCCCGACAGGGACACTACCGGGGAGCTGTTTTTT. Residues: CASSLYPDRDTTGELFF. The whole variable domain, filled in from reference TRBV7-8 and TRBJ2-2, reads GAGVSQSPRYKVAKRGQDVALRCDPISGHVSLFWYQQALGQGPEFLTYFQNEAQLDKSGLPSDRFFAERPEGSVSTLKIQRTQQEDSAVYLCASSLYPDRDTTGELFFGEGSRLTVL.

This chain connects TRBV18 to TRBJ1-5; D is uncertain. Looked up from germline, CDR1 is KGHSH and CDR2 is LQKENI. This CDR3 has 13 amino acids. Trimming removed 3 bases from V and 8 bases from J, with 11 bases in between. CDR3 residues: CASSPNLGEPQHF. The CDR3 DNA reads TGTGCCAGCTCACCGAATCTTGGGGAGCCCCAGCATTTT.

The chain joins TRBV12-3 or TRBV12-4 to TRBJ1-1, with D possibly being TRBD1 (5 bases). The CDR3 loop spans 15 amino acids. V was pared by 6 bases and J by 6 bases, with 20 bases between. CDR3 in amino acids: CASSPGGGGAPEAFF. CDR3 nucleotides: TGTGCCAGCAGCCCGGGCGGGGGAGGGGCCCCTGAAGCTTTCTTT.

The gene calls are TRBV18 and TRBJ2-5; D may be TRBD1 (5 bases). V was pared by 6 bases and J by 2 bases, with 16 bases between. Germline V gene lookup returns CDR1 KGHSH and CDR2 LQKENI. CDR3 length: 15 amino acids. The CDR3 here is CASSPRQFNQETQYF. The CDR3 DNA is TGTGCCAGCTCTCCGCGACAGTTTAATCAAGAGACCCAGTACTTC.

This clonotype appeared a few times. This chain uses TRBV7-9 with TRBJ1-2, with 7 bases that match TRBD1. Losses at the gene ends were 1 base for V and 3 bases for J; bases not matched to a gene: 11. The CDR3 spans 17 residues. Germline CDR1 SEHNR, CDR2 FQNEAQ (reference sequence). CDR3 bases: TGTGCCAGCAGCTTAGGAGTCGGGACAGACCTATACTATGGCTACACCTTC. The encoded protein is CASSLGVGTDLYYGYTF.

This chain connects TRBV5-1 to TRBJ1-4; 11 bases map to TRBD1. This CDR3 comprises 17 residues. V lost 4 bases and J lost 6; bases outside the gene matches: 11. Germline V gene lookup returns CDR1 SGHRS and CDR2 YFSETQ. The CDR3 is CASSAGQGARRDEKLFF. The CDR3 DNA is TGCGCCAGCAGCGCCGGACAGGGGGCCCGCCGAGATGAAAAACTGTTTTTT.

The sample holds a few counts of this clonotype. The CDR3 loop is CASSGGFRYEQYF. Here the CDR3 DNA reads TGTGCCAGCTCAGGGGGCTTTAGGTACGAGCAGTACTTC. The chain recombines TRBV27 with TRBJ2-7; 8 positions match TRBD1. The CDR3 has 13 amino acids. J lost 4 bases, V lost 8 bases, and 7 bases had no gene match. Germline V gene lookup returns CDR1 MNHEY and CDR2 SMNVEV (reference sequence).